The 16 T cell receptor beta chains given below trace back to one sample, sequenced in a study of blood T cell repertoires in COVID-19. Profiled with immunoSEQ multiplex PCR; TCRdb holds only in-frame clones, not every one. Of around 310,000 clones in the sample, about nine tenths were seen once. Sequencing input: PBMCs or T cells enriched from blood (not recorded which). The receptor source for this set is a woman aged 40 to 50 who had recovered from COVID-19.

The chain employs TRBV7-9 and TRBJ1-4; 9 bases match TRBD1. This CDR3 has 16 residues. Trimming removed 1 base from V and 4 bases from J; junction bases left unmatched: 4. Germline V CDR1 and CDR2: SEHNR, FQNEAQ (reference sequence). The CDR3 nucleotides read TGTGCCAGCAGCTTAGGGGACAGGGTGGATAATGAAAAACTGTTTTTT. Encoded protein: CASSLGDRVDNEKLFF.

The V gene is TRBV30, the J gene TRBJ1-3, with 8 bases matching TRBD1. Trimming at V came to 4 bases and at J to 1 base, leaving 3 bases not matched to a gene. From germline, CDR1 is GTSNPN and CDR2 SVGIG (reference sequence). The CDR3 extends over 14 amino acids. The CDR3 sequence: CAWTQGVSGNTIYF. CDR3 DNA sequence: TGTGCCTGGACACAGGGGGTATCTGGAAACACCATATATTTT.

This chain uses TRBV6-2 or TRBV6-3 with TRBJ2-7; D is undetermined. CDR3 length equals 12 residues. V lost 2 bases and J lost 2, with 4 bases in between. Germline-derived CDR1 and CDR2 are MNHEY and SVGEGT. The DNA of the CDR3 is TGTGCCAGCAGTTACGCTACCTACGAGCAGTACTTC. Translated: CASSYATYEQYF.

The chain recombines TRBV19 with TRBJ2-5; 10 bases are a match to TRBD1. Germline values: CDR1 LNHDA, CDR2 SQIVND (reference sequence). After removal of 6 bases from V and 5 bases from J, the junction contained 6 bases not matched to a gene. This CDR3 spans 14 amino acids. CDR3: CASSPTGGGETQYF. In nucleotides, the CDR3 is TGTGCCAGTAGCCCGACAGGGGGCGGGGAGACCCAGTACTTC.

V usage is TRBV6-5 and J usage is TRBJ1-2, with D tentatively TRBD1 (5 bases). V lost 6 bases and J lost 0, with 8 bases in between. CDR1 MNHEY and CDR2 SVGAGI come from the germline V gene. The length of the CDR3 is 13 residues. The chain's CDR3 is CASSRESNYGYTF. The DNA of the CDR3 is TGTGCCAGCAGCAGGGAATCTAACTATGGCTACACCTTC.

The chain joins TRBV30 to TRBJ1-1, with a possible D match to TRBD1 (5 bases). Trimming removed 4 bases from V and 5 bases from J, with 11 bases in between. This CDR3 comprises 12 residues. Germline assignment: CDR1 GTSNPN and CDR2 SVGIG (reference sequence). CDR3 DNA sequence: TGTGCCTGGACAGGGTCGGTGACTGAAGCTTTCTTT. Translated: CAWTGSVTEAFF.

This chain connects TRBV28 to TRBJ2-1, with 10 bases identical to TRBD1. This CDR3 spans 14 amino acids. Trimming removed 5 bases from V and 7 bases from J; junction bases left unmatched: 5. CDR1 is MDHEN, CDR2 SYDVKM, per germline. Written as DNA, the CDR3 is TGTGCCAGCAGTACACGACAGGGGGCTAATGAGCAGTTCTTC. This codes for CASSTRQGANEQFF.

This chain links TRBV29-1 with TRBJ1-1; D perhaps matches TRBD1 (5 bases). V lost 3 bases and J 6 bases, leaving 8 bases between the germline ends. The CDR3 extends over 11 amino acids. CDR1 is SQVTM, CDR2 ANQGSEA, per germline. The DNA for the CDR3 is TGCAGCGTTGAGGCGACAGCTGAAGCTTTCTTT. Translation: CSVEATAEAFF.

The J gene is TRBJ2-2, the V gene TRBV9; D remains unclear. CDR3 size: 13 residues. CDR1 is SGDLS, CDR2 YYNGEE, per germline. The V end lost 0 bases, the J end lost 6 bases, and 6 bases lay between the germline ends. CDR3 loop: CASSVGESGELFF. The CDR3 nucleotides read TGTGCCAGCAGCGTAGGCGAGTCCGGGGAGCTGTTTTTT.

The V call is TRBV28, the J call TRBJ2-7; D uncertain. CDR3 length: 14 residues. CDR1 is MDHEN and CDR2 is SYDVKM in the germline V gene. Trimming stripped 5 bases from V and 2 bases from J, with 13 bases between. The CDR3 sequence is CASSKPVQPYEQYF. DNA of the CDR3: TGTGCCAGCAGTAAGCCGGTCCAACCCTACGAGCAGTACTTC. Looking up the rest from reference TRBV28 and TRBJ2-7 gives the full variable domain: DVKVTQSSRYLVKRTGEKVFLECVQDMDHENMFWYRQDPGLGLRLIYFSYDVKMKEKGDIPEGYSVSREKKERFSLILESASTNQTSMYLCASSKPVQPYEQYFGPGTRLTVT.

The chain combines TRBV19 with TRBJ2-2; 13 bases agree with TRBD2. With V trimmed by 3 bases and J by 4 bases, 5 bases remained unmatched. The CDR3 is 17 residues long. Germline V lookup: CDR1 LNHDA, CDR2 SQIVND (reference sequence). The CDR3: CASSMRTSGRSTGELFF. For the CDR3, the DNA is TGTGCCAGTAGTATGAGGACTAGCGGGAGAAGCACCGGGGAGCTGTTTTTT. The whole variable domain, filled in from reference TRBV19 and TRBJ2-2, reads DGGITQSPKYLFRKEGQNVTLSCEQNLNHDAMYWYRQDPGQGLRLIYYSQIVNDFQKGDIAEGYSVSREKKESFPLTVTSAQKNPTAFYLCASSMRTSGRSTGELFFGEGSRLTVL.

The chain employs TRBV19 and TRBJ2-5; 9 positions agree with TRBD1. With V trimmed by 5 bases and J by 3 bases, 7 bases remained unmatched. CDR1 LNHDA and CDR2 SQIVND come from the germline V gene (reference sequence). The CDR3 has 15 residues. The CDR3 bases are TGTGCCAGTAGTCCACCCGGGACAGGGAAAGAGACCCAGTACTTC. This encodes CASSPPGTGKETQYF.

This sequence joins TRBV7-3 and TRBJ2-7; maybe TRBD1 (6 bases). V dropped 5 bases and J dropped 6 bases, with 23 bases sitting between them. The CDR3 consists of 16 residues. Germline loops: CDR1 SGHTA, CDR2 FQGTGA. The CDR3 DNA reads TGTGCCAGCAGCCCACGGGTGGGGGCAGGGACCCTCGAGCAGTACTTC. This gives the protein CASSPRVGAGTLEQYF.

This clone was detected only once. The CDR3 DNA reads as TGTGCCAGCAGTGGCTCCAGGGGGCTTACAGATACGCAGTATTTT. Encoded protein: CASSGSRGLTDTQYF. The V gene is TRBV28, the J gene TRBJ2-3; 8 nucleotides agree with TRBD1. This CDR3 contains 15 residues. V shed 5 bases, J shed 3 bases, and the junction held 7 bases outside the gene matches. The germline V gene has CDR1 MDHEN and CDR2 SYDVKM.

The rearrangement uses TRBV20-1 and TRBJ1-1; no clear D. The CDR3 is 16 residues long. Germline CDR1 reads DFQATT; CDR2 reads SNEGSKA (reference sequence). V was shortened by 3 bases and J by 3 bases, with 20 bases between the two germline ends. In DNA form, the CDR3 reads TGCAGTGCTAGTTCGGTGGAGGGTATAAGGGACACTGAAGCTTTCTTT. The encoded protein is CSASSVEGIRDTEAFF.

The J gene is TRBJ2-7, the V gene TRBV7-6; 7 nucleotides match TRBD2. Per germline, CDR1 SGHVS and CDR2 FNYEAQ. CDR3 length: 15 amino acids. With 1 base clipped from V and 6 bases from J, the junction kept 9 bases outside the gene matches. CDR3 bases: TGTGCCAGCAGCTTAGATCTCGGACTAGTTGGCGAGCAGTACTTC. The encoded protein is CASSLDLGLVGEQYF.